This T cell receptor beta chain came from a study of cytomegalovirus exposure and HLA in healthy donors. Turning to the study itself: In a previous analysis, 100 million to 140 million unique TCR beta sequences were found from 150 million to 200 million T cells.

Study-wide results and caveats: Researchers reported from a later analysis that most CMV-associated TCR beta chains appeared HLA-restricted. Among the CMV-associated chains, three were confirmed in vitro as specific for CMV antigens.

60 Vbeta and 13 Jbeta primers were used in PCR. As handled by the study authors: In a later analysis, some 10 million of some 80 million unique beta chains occurred in at least two donors. This table comes from immunoSEQ multiplex PCR, and its TCRdb copy is limited to in-frame clones, with some not included. V and J calls and clone size come straight from that table; D and trimming were deduced from the DNA. The sample shows 120,000 or so clones, over 65% of them seen only once. As for this clone: Its antigen is currently unknown. The germline gene is not matched at one end of the junction; a read error may be the cause.

The sample consisted of PBMCs. This TCR was recovered from a woman between 35 and 50 years old in good health and CMV-seronegative.

For the CDR3, the DNA is TGCGCCAGCAGCCAAGATCAGGGGTCCGGGGCCAACGGCCTGACTTTC. Translated, it gives CASSQDQGSGANGLTF. V and J are TRBV4-3 and TRBJ2-6; weak D call: TRBD1 (6 bases). There are 16 residues in the CDR3. Germline-derived CDR1 and CDR2 are LGHNA and YSLEER.